This T cell receptor beta chain was sequenced during a study of read filtering for tumor transcriptome and immune sequencing. At the level of the study: TCR-mapped reads were about 3.5 to 10.27 million with IR-seq versus roughly 80 to 1273 with RNA-seq.

This library used 300 to 500 ng RNA and molecular barcoded adaptors spanning alpha/delta and beta/gamma chains. One entry per CDR3 protein results from TCRdb running MiXCR on the reads. The sample yields 48,000 or so distinct CDR3 sequences, approximately 18% seen once. There are many counts of this clonotype. Germline assignment: CDR1 SGHRS and CDR2 YFSETQ. The germline V and J ends were trimmed by 4 bases and 6 bases, with 14 bases remaining between them. The CDR3 runs 13 residues. The sequenced sample consisted of a population of CD138-negative cells sorted from bone marrow. This chain connects TRBV5-1 to TRBJ2-7, with D possibly matching TRBD1 (5 bases). This clonotype originated in a donor at least 40 years old with multiple myeloma. The CDR3 coding sequence is TGCGCCAGCAGCAACCAGGGTGCCGGCGAGCAGTACTTC. Translating it yields CASSNQGAGEQYF.